The 31 T cell receptor beta chains below all came from one sample that was sequenced in a study of cytomegalovirus exposure and HLA in healthy donors. 13 Jbeta primers and 60 Vbeta primers were used for the PCR. The data were produced by immunoSEQ multiplex PCR, yet TCRdb's version contains in-frame clones alone and is incomplete. This sample lists over 100,000 clones; its ten largest clones have around 3.4%. The sequencing input was PBMCs. These receptors all stem from a man younger than 40 in good health and CMV-seronegative.

CDR3 sequence: CSVEGDWGNIQYF. CDR3 sequence (DNA): TGCAGCGTTGAGGGGGACTGGGGAAACATTCAGTACTTC. V gene TRBV29-1 combines with J gene TRBJ2-4, with D possibly TRBD2 on 6 matching bases. Looked up from germline, CDR1 is SQVTM and CDR2 is ANQGSEA. V lost 3 bases to trimming and J lost 6 bases, with 12 bases between them. The length of the CDR3 is 13 residues.

The rearrangement joins TRBV7-2 to TRBJ1-5; D not certain. The V gene lost 5 bases and the J gene lost 6 bases, with 8 bases spanning the gap. Germline V lookup: CDR1 SGHTA, CDR2 FQGNSA. This CDR3 is built from 12 residues. CDR3 in DNA: TGTGCCAGCAGCACCCCGAGTCAGCCCCAGCATTTT. Its translation: CASSTPSQPQHF. Drawing the rest from reference TRBV7-2 and TRBJ1-5, the complete variable domain is GAGVSQSPSNKVTEKGKDVELRCDPISGHTALYWYRQSLGQGLEFLIYFQGNSAPDKSGLPSDRFSAERTGGSVSTLTIQRTQQEDSAVYLCASSTPSQPQHFGDGTRLSIL.

The chain combines TRBV9 with TRBJ1-1, with no clear D. The CDR3 runs 13 residues. V shed 2 bases and J shed 4 bases, with 9 bases lying between them. CDR1 and CDR2 from the germline V gene are SGDLS and YYNGEE. CDR3 residues: CASSVAGSTEAFF. The CDR3 nucleotides are TGTGCCAGCAGCGTTGCGGGGAGCACTGAAGCTTTCTTT.

The rearrangement uses TRBV7-9 and TRBJ2-1; 7 bases line up with TRBD1. The germline gives CDR1 SEHNR, CDR2 FQNEAQ (reference sequence). CDR3 length: 18 amino acids. V dropped 5 bases and J dropped 6; count of bases not matched to a gene: 19. The CDR3 DNA is TGTGCCAGCAGCCCCCGGGCCAGGGGGAAGATGCGTTTCAATGAGCAGTTCTTC. Protein product: CASSPRARGKMRFNEQFF.

The V and J genes are TRBV7-9 and TRBJ1-2, with 7 bases that match TRBD1. CDR3 size: 14 residues. Germline CDR1 SEHNR, CDR2 FQNEAQ (reference sequence). J lost 4 bases, V lost 3 bases, and 5 bases had no gene match. CDR3 sequence reads: CASSLRQGPYGYTF. Here the CDR3 DNA reads TGTGCCAGCAGCTTGAGACAGGGCCCCTATGGCTACACCTTC. The complete variable domain, with remaining parts taken from reference TRBV7-9 and TRBJ1-2, reads DTGVSQNPRHKITKRGQNVTFRCDPISEHNRLYWYRQTLGQGPEFLTYFQNEAQLEKSRLLSDRFSAERPKGSFSTLEIQRTEQGDSAMYLCASSLRQGPYGYTFGSGTRLTVV.

This chain uses TRBV4-3 with TRBJ2-7; a possible D gene is TRBD1 (5 bases). The length of the CDR3 is 15 residues. Germline V gene sequence: CDR1 LGHNA, CDR2 YSLEER. Trimming left V 1 base short and J 5 bases short, with 15 bases between. In DNA, the CDR3 is TGCGCCAGCAGCCAAGCGGGCCAGGGTATCCACGAGCAGTACTTC. It yields the protein CASSQAGQGIHEQYF.

V is TRBV7-7 and J is TRBJ2-3, with TRBD2 identical over 7 bases. The CDR3 runs to 16 residues. V lost 1 base and J lost 1; bases outside the gene matches: 5. Per germline, CDR1 SSHAT and CDR2 FNYEAQ (reference sequence). CDR3 sequence (DNA): TGTGCCAGCAGCTTAGGAATCAGCGGGGGCACAGATACGCAGTATTTT. Encoded protein: CASSLGISGGTDTQYF. The full variable domain, with the rest looked up from reference TRBV7-7 and TRBJ2-3, is GAGVSQSPRYKVTKRGQDVTLRCDPISSHATLYWYQQALGQGPEFLTYFNYEAQPDKSGLPSDRFSAERPEGSISTLTIQRTEQRDSAMYRCASSLGISGGTDTQYFGPGTRLTVL.

This chain uses TRBV30 with TRBJ1-3; D not resolved. CDR3 size: 15 residues. Trimming cost V 8 bases and J 0 bases, with 17 bases left between them. Germline assignment: CDR1 GTSNPN and CDR2 SVGIG (reference sequence). CDR3 amino acids: CAVLPPLSSGNTIYF. The CDR3 DNA reads TGTGCCGTACTCCCTCCCCTGAGCTCTGGAAACACCATATATTTT.

The chain carries TRBV6-5 and TRBJ2-1; D perhaps matches TRBD2 (6 bases). The V end was cut by 2 bases, the J end by 15 bases, with 20 bases between. CDR3 size: 14 residues. In germline, CDR1 is MNHEY, CDR2 SVGAGI. DNA for the CDR3: TGTGCCAGCAGTTACACGTCCGGGAGCGGGCGAGCGTTCTTC. It codes for CASSYTSGSGRAFF.

The V and J genes are TRBV7-3 and TRBJ1-2; no definite D call. Trimming cost V 2 bases and J 2 bases, with 9 bases left between them. Germline V gene data show CDR1 as SGHTA and CDR2 as FQGTGA. The CDR3 consists of 14 residues. The CDR3 spells CASSLDSGNYGYTF. CDR3 sequence (DNA): TGTGCCAGCAGCTTAGATTCGGGGAACTATGGCTACACCTTC.

The chain combines TRBV30 with TRBJ2-7; 9 nucleotides align to TRBD1. J gave up 12 bases and V 2 bases, and 14 bases lay outside the gene matches. This CDR3 spans 14 amino acids. Germline CDR1 GTSNPN, CDR2 SVGIG (reference sequence). CDR3 sequence (DNA): TGTGCCTGGAGTACCCTAGGACAGGGGCCGGGTAGGTACTTC. Encoded protein: CAWSTLGQGPGRYF.

This chain connects TRBV30 to TRBJ2-7, with TRBD1 identical over 11 bases. Germline V gives CDR1 GTSNPN, CDR2 SVGIG (reference sequence). Unmatched junction bases numbered 11, after V lost 1 base and J lost 3 bases. The CDR3 loop spans 17 amino acids. The CDR3 loop is CAWSGERRTGGYYEQYF. The CDR3 DNA follows: TGTGCCTGGAGTGGAGAACGTAGGACAGGGGGCTACTACGAGCAGTACTTC.

V is TRBV4-3 and J is TRBJ1-5; D remains ambiguous. Trimming removed 0 bases at V and 6 bases at J, with 12 bases between. CDR1 is LGHNA, CDR2 YSLEER, per germline. The CDR3 contains 15 residues. This CDR3 is CASSQDMVRSQPQHF. CDR3 DNA: TGCGCCAGCAGCCAAGATATGGTTAGAAGTCAGCCCCAGCATTTT.

The V and J genes are TRBV5-6 and TRBJ1-1; a possible D gene is TRBD1 (6 bases). Germline V gene lookup returns CDR1 SGHDT and CDR2 YYEEEE. V was shortened by 4 bases and J by 3 bases, with 13 bases between the two germline ends. This CDR3 contains 14 residues. This CDR3 is CASSHGTGYTEAFF. The CDR3 DNA follows: TGTGCCAGCAGCCACGGTACAGGGTACACTGAAGCTTTCTTT. Using reference TRBV5-6 and TRBJ1-1 for the parts outside the CDR3, the full variable domain is DAGVTQSPTHLIKTRGQQVTLRCSPKSGHDTVSWYQQALGQGPQFIFQYYEEEERQRGNFPDRFSGHQFPNYSSELNVNALLLGDSALYLCASSHGTGYTEAFFGQGTRLTVV.

The chain employs TRBV30 and TRBJ1-6; a weak D match, TRBD1 (6 bases). Germline CDR1 GTSNPN, CDR2 SVGIG (reference sequence). The CDR3 runs to 14 residues. The V and J ends lost 2 bases and 9 bases respectively, with 14 bases between them. CDR3: CAWSSRGWRSPLHF. The CDR3 DNA reads as TGTGCCTGGAGTTCCAGGGGTTGGCGTTCACCCCTCCACTTT.

The J gene is TRBJ1-6, the V gene TRBV6-5; D is unclear. The CDR3 extends over 14 amino acids. CDR1 and CDR2 (germline): MNHEY, SVGAGI. Trimming shortened V by 2 bases and J by 7 bases, and 9 bases separated the two germline ends. The CDR3 DNA is TGTGCCAGCAGTTACCGGGGAGGGAATTCACCCCTCCACTTT. It translates to CASSYRGGNSPLHF.

The chain uses TRBV7-2 and TRBJ1-5; possibly TRBD1 for D (6 bases). The germline V and J ends were trimmed by 5 bases and 3 bases, with 11 bases remaining between them. CDR1 SGHTA and CDR2 FQGNSA come from the germline V gene. The CDR3 contains 14 residues. The CDR3 protein is CASSPWGHNQPQHF. CDR3 bases: TGTGCCAGCAGCCCGTGGGGGCACAATCAGCCCCAGCATTTT.

This chain uses TRBV5-3 with TRBJ1-3; TRBD1 matches at 8 bases. TRBV5-3 is known as an ORF, though its function is uncertain. The CDR3 runs 14 residues. The V segment lost 4 bases and the J segment 3 bases; nucleotides outside the gene matches: 3. CDR3 bases: TGTGCCAGAAGCACGACAGGGGTTGGAAACACCATATATTTT. It translates to CARSTTGVGNTIYF.

This chain uses TRBV29-1 with TRBJ2-3, with 9 bases that match TRBD2. Per germline, CDR1 SQVTM and CDR2 ANQGSEA. This CDR3 has 14 amino acids. After removal of 8 bases from V and 2 bases from J, the junction contained 8 bases not matched to a gene. This chain's CDR3 is CSSRLAGFTDTQYF. CDR3 sequence (DNA): TGCAGCTCCCGTCTAGCGGGGTTCACAGATACGCAGTATTTT.

CDR3 region: CAISPGQGSNQPQHF. The CDR3 coding sequence is TGTGCCATCAGCCCCGGGCAGGGTAGCAATCAGCCCCAGCATTTT. The genes are TRBV10-3 and TRBJ1-5; D perhaps matches TRBD1 (5 bases). The V end was cut by 6 bases, the J end by 0 bases, with 12 bases between. CDR1 and CDR2 (germline): ENHRY, SYGVKD. This CDR3 comprises 15 residues.

The chain uses TRBV7-8 and TRBJ2-3, with D hard to call. Germline V gene data show CDR1 as SGHVS and CDR2 as FQNEAQ. The CDR3 length is 15 residues. Trimming pared 5 bases from V and 1 base from J, leaving 13 bases between. The CDR3 DNA reads TGTGCCAGCAGCCCCAGTAGCAGAGGCACAGATACGCAGTATTTT. It yields the protein CASSPSSRGTDTQYF.

The chain recombines TRBV27 with TRBJ2-7, with 7 nucleotides matching TRBD1. Unmatched junction bases numbered 17, after V lost 3 bases and J lost 0 bases. This CDR3 spans 19 amino acids. Germline-derived CDR1 and CDR2 are MNHEY and SMNVEV (reference sequence). CDR3 loop: CASSLFGVGGRYGSYEQYF. CDR3 bases: TGTGCCAGCAGTTTGTTCGGTGTAGGGGGCAGGTATGGCTCCTACGAGCAGTACTTC.

The rearrangement uses TRBV19 and TRBJ1-1; no firm D call. The CDR3 length is 16 residues. V was cut by 0 bases and J by 7 bases, with 18 bases left in between. Germline V gene sequence: CDR1 LNHDA, CDR2 SQIVND (reference sequence). CDR3 sequence (DNA): TGTGCCAGTAGTATAGAGGGCAGCATCCCCGCTTTTGAAGCTTTCTTT. It translates to CASSIEGSIPAFEAFF.

The chain couples TRBV27 to TRBJ2-7; D is ambiguous. The CDR3 has 12 residues. Germline V lookup: CDR1 MNHEY, CDR2 SMNVEV (reference sequence). V gave up 1 base and J gave up 5 bases, with 6 bases separating them. This chain's CDR3 is CASSLLGDEQYF. The DNA of the CDR3 is TGTGCCAGCAGTTTATTGGGCGACGAGCAGTACTTC.

This chain links TRBV28 with TRBJ1-2; a weak D match, TRBD1 (6 bases). The germline CDR1 and CDR2 sequences are MDHEN and SYDVKM. The CDR3 is 12 residues long. Trimming took off 11 bases at V and 6 bases at J, with 16 bases between the two ends. The CDR3 coding sequence is TGTGCCCGGGGGCGGGGGTTGGATGGCTACACCTTC. Encoded protein: CARGRGLDGYTF.

The chain joins TRBV7-2 to TRBJ1-2, with TRBD1 as a possible D gene (5 bases). Germline assignment: CDR1 SGHTA and CDR2 FQGNSA. V was trimmed by 4 bases and J by 7 bases, leaving 16 bases between them. CDR3 size: 14 residues. The CDR3: CASSSGDGGLGYTF. As DNA, the CDR3 is TGTGCCAGCAGCTCGGGGGACGGTGGCCTTGGCTACACCTTC. The full variable domain, completed using reference TRBV7-2 and TRBJ1-2, is GAGVSQSPSNKVTEKGKDVELRCDPISGHTALYWYRQSLGQGLEFLIYFQGNSAPDKSGLPSDRFSAERTGGSVSTLTIQRTQQEDSAVYLCASSSGDGGLGYTFGSGTRLTVV.

V is TRBV9 and J is TRBJ1-4; 8 bases fit TRBD1. The germline V gene has CDR1 SGDLS and CDR2 YYNGEE. With 6 bases clipped from V and 8 bases from J, the junction kept 9 bases outside the gene matches. This CDR3 comprises 14 residues. CDR3 region: CASNFQGAGEKLFF. CDR3 bases: TGTGCCAGCAATTTCCAGGGGGCAGGAGAAAAACTGTTTTTT.

J is TRBJ2-3 and V is TRBV5-1; weak D call: TRBD2 (5 bases). CDR3 length: 14 amino acids. Trimming shortened V by 4 bases and J by 4 bases, and 13 bases separated the two germline ends. CDR1 is SGHRS, CDR2 YFSETQ, per germline. The CDR3 coding sequence is TGCGCCAGCAGCGGAGTGATCGGGGCAGATACGCAGTATTTT. Encoded protein: CASSGVIGADTQYF.

The chain combines TRBV27 with TRBJ1-2; D is ambiguous. With 6 bases removed from V and 1 base from J, the gap between germline ends came to 9 bases. The CDR3 is 13 residues long. Germline values: CDR1 MNHEY, CDR2 SMNVEV (reference sequence). The CDR3 coding sequence is TGTGCCAGCAGGGCAGATCGTAACTATGGCTACACCTTC. It codes for CASRADRNYGYTF.

The chain links TRBV27 to TRBJ1-1; D gene unclear. The CDR3 consists of 14 residues. Germline values: CDR1 MNHEY, CDR2 SMNVEV (reference sequence). V was shortened by 3 bases and J by 1 base, with 9 bases between the two germline ends. The chain's CDR3 is CASSFGRGNTEAFF. The CDR3 nucleotides read TGTGCCAGCAGTTTCGGACGGGGGAACACTGAAGCTTTCTTT.

The gene calls are TRBV11-3 and TRBJ2-3; 9 bases match TRBD2. CDR1 is SGHNT and CDR2 is YENEEA in the germline V gene. The ends lost 4 bases at V and 3 bases at J; junction bases unmatched: 5. The CDR3 consists of 15 residues. The CDR3 region is CASSSAGGNTDTQYF. In nucleotides, the CDR3 is TGTGCCAGCAGCTCAGCGGGGGGCAATACAGATACGCAGTATTTT.